This entry lists 21 T cell receptor beta chains sequenced from one sample in a study of shared T cell receptors in the human thymus. TCRdb's copy holds only in-frame clones and misses some; the assay was immunoSEQ multiplex PCR. The data contain approximately 580,000 clones, 75% to 85% of them singletons. These same data were also listed under a study on human thymus T cells.

Sequenced input: thymocytes. Receptor source: a boy younger than two with a congenital heart defect.

This clone was detected a few times. This rearrangement joins TRBV9 to TRBJ2-1; 10 bases agree with TRBD2. The V gene end was trimmed by 4 bases and the J gene end by 2 bases; junction bases not matched to a gene: 6. The CDR3 totals 16 residues. Germline V gene lookup returns CDR1 SGDLS and CDR2 YYNGEE. CDR3 protein: CASSRSGTSAYNEQFF. The CDR3 bases are TGTGCCAGCAGCAGGTCTGGGACTAGCGCCTACAATGAGCAGTTCTTC.

The chain joins TRBV6-5 to TRBJ2-7, with 9 bases identical to TRBD1. CDR1 is MNHEY, CDR2 SVGAGI, per germline. The CDR3 totals 14 residues. The ends lost 6 bases at V and 0 bases at J; junction bases unmatched: 3. CDR3 bases: TGTGCCAGCAGGGACAGGGGTATCTCCTACGAGCAGTACTTC. This encodes CASRDRGISYEQYF.

The chain employs TRBV28 and TRBJ2-7; TRBD2 agrees at 11 bases. V lost 5 bases, J lost 3 bases, and 15 bases stayed unmatched. There are 18 residues in the CDR3. Per germline, CDR1 MDHEN and CDR2 SYDVKM. Here the CDR3 reads CASSPGLAGLAENYEQYF. In nucleotides, the CDR3 is TGTGCCAGCAGTCCAGGACTGGCGGGACTAGCGGAGAACTACGAGCAGTACTTC.

The rearrangement links TRBV6-1 to TRBJ2-1; TRBD2 might be the D (5 bases). The V end was cut by 3 bases, the J end by 6 bases, with 18 bases between. This CDR3 is built from 16 residues. Looked up from germline, CDR1 is MNHNS and CDR2 is SASEGT. CDR3 DNA: TGTGCCAGCAGTGAGCTTGCGCCCCTTAGCGCCAATGAGCAGTTCTTC. Protein: CASSELAPLSANEQFF.

The rearrangement uses TRBV5-6 and TRBJ2-3, with D tentatively TRBD2 (6 bases). Germline-derived CDR1 and CDR2 are SGHDT and YYEEEE. The CDR3 consists of 15 residues. Trimming pared 5 bases from V and 4 bases from J, leaving 17 bases between. The CDR3 coding sequence is TGTGCCAGCAGTCGGGACTTACGCGGCGCAGATACGCAGTATTTT. Translated, it gives CASSRDLRGADTQYF.

This chain joins TRBV12-5 and TRBJ2-3; a weak D match, TRBD2 (6 bases). V gave up 1 base and J gave up 1 base, with 12 bases separating them. Germline lookup yields CDR1 LGHNT and CDR2 FRNRAP. The CDR3 contains 16 residues. The CDR3 region is CASGLELAGRTDTQYF. The CDR3 nucleotides read TGTGCTAGTGGTTTGGAACTTGCGGGACGCACAGATACGCAGTATTTT.

The V and J genes are TRBV18 and TRBJ1-1; TRBD1 matches 9 bases. CDR1 and CDR2 (germline): KGHSH, LQKENI. The CDR3 covers 15 residues. Trimming took 3 bases from V and 3 from J; bases not matched to a gene: 5. In DNA form, the CDR3 reads TGTGCCAGCTCACCCAATACAGGGGGCTACACTGAAGCTTTCTTT. Its translation is CASSPNTGGYTEAFF.

This chain joins TRBV5-6 and TRBJ1-1, with D tentatively TRBD1 (6 bases). From germline, CDR1 is SGHDT and CDR2 YYEEEE. The CDR3 has 17 amino acids. The V end was cut by 4 bases, the J end by 8 bases, with 27 bases between. The DNA of the CDR3 is TGTGCCAGCAGCGCCGGCCGTGGGGGATCGGTGGGGACAGAAGCTTTCTTT. Its translation is CASSAGRGGSVGTEAFF.

This rearrangement joins TRBV2 to TRBJ1-1; D not resolved. Germline CDR1 is SNHLY and CDR2 is FYNNEI. The CDR3 has 12 residues. The germline V and J ends were trimmed by 3 bases and 3 bases, with 5 bases remaining between them. CDR3 coding DNA: TGTGCCAGCAGTGACGAGGACACTGAAGCTTTCTTT. Protein sequence: CASSDEDTEAFF. Drawing the rest from reference TRBV2 and TRBJ1-1, the complete variable domain is EPEVTQTPSHQVTQMGQEVILRCVPISNHLYFYWYRQILGQKVEFLVSFYNNEISEKSEIFDDQFSVERPDGSNFTLKIRSTKLEDSAMYFCASSDEDTEAFFGQGTRLTVV.

In this sample, this clone turned up a few times. The chain links TRBV4-3 to TRBJ2-7; TRBD1 agrees at 7 bases. Trimming cost V 11 bases and J 2 bases; bases outside gene matches: 15. CDR3 length equals 15 residues. Looked up from germline, CDR1 is LGHNA and CDR2 is YSLEER. The CDR3 DNA reads TGCGCCCGCGTCCTAGGGGGCAGGGGTGCCTACGAGCAGTACTTC. This encodes CARVLGGRGAYEQYF.

The chain employs TRBV27 and TRBJ2-1; a possible D gene is TRBD1 (6 bases). This CDR3 has 14 amino acids. Germline CDR1 reads MNHEY; CDR2 reads SMNVEV (reference sequence). The V gene lost 3 bases and the J gene lost 6 bases, with 12 bases spanning the gap. CDR3: CASSLNRESNEQFF. CDR3 coding DNA: TGTGCCAGCAGTTTGAACAGGGAGAGCAATGAGCAGTTCTTC.

The chain carries TRBV15 and TRBJ2-7, with 9 bases identical to TRBD1. V was pared by 6 bases and J by 7 bases, with 4 bases of the junction left unmatched. This CDR3 spans 12 amino acids. CDR1 LNHNV and CDR2 YYDKDF come from the germline V gene (reference sequence). The CDR3 DNA reads as TGTGCCACCAGAACAGGGGGCTGGGAGCAGTACTTC. Amino acids: CATRTGGWEQYF. Using reference TRBV15 and TRBJ2-7 for the parts outside the CDR3, the full variable domain is DAMVIQNPRYQVTQFGKPVTLSCSQTLNHNVMYWYQQKSSQAPKLLFHYYDKDFNNEADTPDNFQSRRPNTSFCFLDIRSPGLGDTAMYLCATRTGGWEQYFGPGTRLTVT.

V and J are TRBV27 and TRBJ2-7; 8 bases line up with TRBD1. The CDR3 consists of 11 residues. Germline CDR1 is MNHEY and CDR2 is SMNVEV (reference sequence). Unmatched junction bases numbered 5, after V lost 10 bases and J lost 6 bases. The CDR3 sequence: CATRQGSEQYF. The CDR3 bases are TGTGCCACCCGACAGGGGTCCGAGCAGTACTTC.

This clone was observed a handful of times. V usage is TRBV18 and J usage is TRBJ1-4; the D gene is possibly TRBD1 (6 bases). Trimming took off 3 bases at V and 8 bases at J, with 16 bases between the two ends. The germline CDR1 and CDR2 sequences are KGHSH and LQKENI. The CDR3 sequence is 15 residues long. Here the CDR3 reads CASSPLTGTREKLFF. The CDR3 DNA follows: TGTGCCAGCTCACCCCTGACAGGCACCCGGGAAAAACTGTTTTTT. Full variable domain (rest looked up from reference TRBV18 and TRBJ1-4): NAGVMQNPRHLVRRRGQEARLRCSPMKGHSHVYWYRQLPEEGLKFMVYLQKENIIDESGMPKERFSAEFPKEGPSILRIQQVVRGDSAAYFCASSPLTGTREKLFFGSGTQLSVL.

V usage is TRBV14 and J usage is TRBJ2-3, with D possibly matching TRBD2 (6 bases). The V end lost 0 bases, the J end lost 3 bases, and 16 bases lay between the germline ends. Germline V CDR1 and CDR2: SGHDN, FVKESK. This CDR3 is 17 amino acids long. CDR3 DNA sequence: TGTGCCAGCAGCCAAGATTCACGGGAGCAGGAGACAGATACGCAGTATTTT. It yields the protein CASSQDSREQETDTQYF.

The V gene is TRBV27, the J gene TRBJ1-6; D perhaps matches TRBD1 (6 bases). Trimming cost V 7 bases and J 4 bases, with 14 bases left between them. Germline lookup yields CDR1 MNHEY and CDR2 SMNVEV (reference sequence). The CDR3 consists of 15 residues. The CDR3 here is CASKGSRGYNSPLHF. CDR3 nucleotide sequence: TGTGCCAGCAAAGGCAGCAGGGGTTATAATTCACCCCTCCACTTT.

The CDR3 loop reads CASSLSVGQPQHF. The CDR3 DNA reads as TGTGCCAGCAGTTTATCGGTCGGTCAGCCCCAGCATTTT. The chain is built from TRBV27 and TRBJ1-5, with D uncertain. V was trimmed by 0 bases and J by 6 bases, leaving 6 bases between them. Germline V gene data show CDR1 as MNHEY and CDR2 as SMNVEV (reference sequence). This CDR3 has 13 residues.

V gene TRBV5-5 combines with J gene TRBJ2-6, with 9 nucleotides matching TRBD2. Germline V gene lookup returns CDR1 SGHKS and CDR2 YYEKEE (reference sequence). The CDR3 loop spans 15 amino acids. The V and J ends lost 4 bases and 3 bases, in that order; junction bases with no gene match: 2. In nucleotides, the CDR3 is TGTGCCAGCAGCCCGCGGGGGGGTGGGGCCAACGTCCTGACTTTC. Translation gives CASSPRGGGANVLTF.

The chain uses TRBV18 and TRBJ1-4, with D hard to call. Trimming cost V 8 bases and J 5 bases, with 21 bases left between them. Germline-derived CDR1 and CDR2 are KGHSH and LQKENI. This CDR3 region has 16 residues. CDR3 nucleotides: TGTGCCAGCACGGCGGCTACAGCGGACCCGAATGAAAAACTGTTTTTT. This gives the protein CASTAATADPNEKLFF.

This chain links TRBV11-2 with TRBJ1-5; D is uncertain. The CDR3 length is 16 residues. V gave up 1 base and J gave up 4 bases, with 14 bases separating them. Germline CDR1 SGHAT, CDR2 FQNNGV. The CDR3 DNA is TGTGCCAGCAGCTTAGGGGGAGGGAAATTGAATCAGCCCCAGCATTTT. It is translated as CASSLGGGKLNQPQHF.

This clone was seen a handful of times. At the DNA level, this CDR3 is encoded by other sequences in the same sample as well. V usage is TRBV5-4 and J usage is TRBJ2-1; the match to TRBD2 covers 14 bases. This CDR3 spans 19 amino acids. V shed 3 bases, J shed 4 bases, and the junction held 12 bases outside the gene matches. Germline V gives CDR1 SGHNT, CDR2 YYREEE (reference sequence). CDR3 protein: CASSSRAGLAGERYNEQFF. The CDR3, as DNA: TGTGCCAGCAGCTCGAGGGCGGGACTAGCGGGAGAACGGTACAATGAGCAGTTCTTC.